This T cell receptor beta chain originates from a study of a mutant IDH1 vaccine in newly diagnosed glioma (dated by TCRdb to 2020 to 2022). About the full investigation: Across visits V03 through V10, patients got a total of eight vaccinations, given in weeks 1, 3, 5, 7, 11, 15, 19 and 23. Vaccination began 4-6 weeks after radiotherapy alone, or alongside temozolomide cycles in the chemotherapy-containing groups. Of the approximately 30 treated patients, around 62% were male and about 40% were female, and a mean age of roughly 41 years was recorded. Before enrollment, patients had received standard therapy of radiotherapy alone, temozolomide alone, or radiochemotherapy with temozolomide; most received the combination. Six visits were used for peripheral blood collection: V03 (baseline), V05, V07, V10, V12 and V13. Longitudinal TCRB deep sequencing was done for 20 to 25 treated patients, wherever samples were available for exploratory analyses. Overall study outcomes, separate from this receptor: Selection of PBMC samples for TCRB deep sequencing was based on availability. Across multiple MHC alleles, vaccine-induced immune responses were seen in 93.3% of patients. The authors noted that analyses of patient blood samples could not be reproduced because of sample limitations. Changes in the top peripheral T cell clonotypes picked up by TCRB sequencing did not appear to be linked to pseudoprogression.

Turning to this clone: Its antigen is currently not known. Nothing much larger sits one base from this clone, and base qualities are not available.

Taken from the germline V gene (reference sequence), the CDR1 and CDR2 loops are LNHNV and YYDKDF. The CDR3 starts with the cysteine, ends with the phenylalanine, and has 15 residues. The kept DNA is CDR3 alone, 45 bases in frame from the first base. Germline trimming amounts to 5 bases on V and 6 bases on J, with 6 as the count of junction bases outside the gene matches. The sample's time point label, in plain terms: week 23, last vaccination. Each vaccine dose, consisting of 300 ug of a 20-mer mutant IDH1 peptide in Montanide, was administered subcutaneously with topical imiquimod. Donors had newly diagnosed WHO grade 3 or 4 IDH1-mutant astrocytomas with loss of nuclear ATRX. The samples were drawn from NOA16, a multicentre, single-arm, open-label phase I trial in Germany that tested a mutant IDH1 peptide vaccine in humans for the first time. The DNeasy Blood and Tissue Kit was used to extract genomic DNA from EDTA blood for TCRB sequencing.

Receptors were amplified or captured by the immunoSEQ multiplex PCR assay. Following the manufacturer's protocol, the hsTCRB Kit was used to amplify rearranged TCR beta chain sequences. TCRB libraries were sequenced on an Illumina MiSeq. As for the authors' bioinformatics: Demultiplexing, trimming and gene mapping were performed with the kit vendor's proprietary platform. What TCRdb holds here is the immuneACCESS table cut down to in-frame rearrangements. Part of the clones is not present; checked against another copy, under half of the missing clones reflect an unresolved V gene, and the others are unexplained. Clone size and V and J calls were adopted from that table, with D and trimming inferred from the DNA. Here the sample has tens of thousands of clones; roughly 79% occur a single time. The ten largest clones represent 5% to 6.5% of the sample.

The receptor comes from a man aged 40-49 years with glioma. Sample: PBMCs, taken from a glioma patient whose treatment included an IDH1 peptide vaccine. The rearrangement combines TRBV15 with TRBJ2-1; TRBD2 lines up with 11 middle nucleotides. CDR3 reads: CATSPRLAGINEQFF. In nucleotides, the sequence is TGTGCCACCAGCCCCAGACTAGCGGGAATCAATGAGCAGTTCTTC.